This T cell receptor beta chain derives from a study of T-cell memory formation after mild COVID-19. Trimming pared 2 bases from V and 0 bases from J, leaving 10 bases between. This CDR3 has 15 residues. Germline V gene sequence: CDR1 SEHNR, CDR2 FQNEAQ (reference sequence). One entry per CDR3 protein, called by TCRdb with MiXCR from the 5' RACE reads. The sample consists of 560,000 or so distinct CDR3 sequences, around a sixth of them appearing once. The V and J genes are TRBV7-9 and TRBJ1-1, with D possibly matching TRBD1 (5 bases). The material sequenced was PBMCs or a T cell subset sorted from them (not recorded which). The receptor was isolated from an adult woman who had mild COVID-19 (a few samples of this study predate the infection). Cell type and time point are not known. CDR3 residues: CASSLRAGMNTEAFF. Written as DNA, the CDR3 is TGTGCCAGCAGCTTACGGGCAGGGATGAACACTGAAGCTTTCTTT.